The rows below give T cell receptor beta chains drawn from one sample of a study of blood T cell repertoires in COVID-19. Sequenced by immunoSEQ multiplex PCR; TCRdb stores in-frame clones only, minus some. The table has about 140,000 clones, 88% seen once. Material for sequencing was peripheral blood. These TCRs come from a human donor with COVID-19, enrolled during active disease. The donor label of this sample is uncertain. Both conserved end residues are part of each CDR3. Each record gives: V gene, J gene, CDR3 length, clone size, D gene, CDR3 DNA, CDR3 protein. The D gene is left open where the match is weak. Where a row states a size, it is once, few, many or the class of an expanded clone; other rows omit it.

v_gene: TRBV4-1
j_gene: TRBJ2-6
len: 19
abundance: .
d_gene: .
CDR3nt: TGCGCCAGCAGCCAAGATAGTACAGGGAGATCCTCTGGGGCCAACGTCCTGACTTTC
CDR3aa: CASSQDSTGRSSGANVLTF

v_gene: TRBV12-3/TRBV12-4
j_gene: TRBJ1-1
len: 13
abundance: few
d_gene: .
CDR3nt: TGTGCCAGCAATAGGGACATGAACACTGAAGCTTTCTTT
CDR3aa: CASNRDMNTEAFF

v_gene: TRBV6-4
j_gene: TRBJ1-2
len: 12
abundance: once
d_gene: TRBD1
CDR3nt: TGTGCCAGCAGCCCAGGGGGCTATGGCTACACCTTC
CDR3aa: CASSPGGYGYTF

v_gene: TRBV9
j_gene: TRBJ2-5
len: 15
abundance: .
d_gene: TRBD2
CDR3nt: TGTGCCAGTGGAACTAGCGCACACCCGTGGGAGACCCAGTACTTC
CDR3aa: CASGTSAHPWETQYF

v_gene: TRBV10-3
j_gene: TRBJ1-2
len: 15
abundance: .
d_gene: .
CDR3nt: TGTGCCATCAGTGATTTGGCAGTTGGCAACTATGGCTACACCTTC
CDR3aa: CAISDLAVGNYGYTF

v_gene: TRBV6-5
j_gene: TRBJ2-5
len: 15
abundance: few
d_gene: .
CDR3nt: TGTGCCAGCAAAACGGACAGTTGGGCGCCAGGGGCCCAGTACTTC
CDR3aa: CASKTDSWAPGAQYF

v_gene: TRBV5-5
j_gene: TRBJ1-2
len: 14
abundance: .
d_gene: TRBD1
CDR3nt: TGTGCCAGCAGCCTAAACCAGGGGGACGGTGGCTACACCTTC
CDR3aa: CASSLNQGDGGYTF

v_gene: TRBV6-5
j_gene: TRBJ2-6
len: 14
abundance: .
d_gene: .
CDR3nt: TGTGCCACCCAGGGTTTAGGGGGGGCCAACGTCCTGACTTTC
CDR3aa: CATQGLGGANVLTF

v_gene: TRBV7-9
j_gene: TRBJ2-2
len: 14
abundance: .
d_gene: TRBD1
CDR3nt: TGTGCCAGCAGCTGGACAGGGAGCACCGGGGAGCTGTTTTTT
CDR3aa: CASSWTGSTGELFF

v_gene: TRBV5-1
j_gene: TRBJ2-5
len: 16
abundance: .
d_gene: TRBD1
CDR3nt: TGCGCCAGCAGCCCCGGGACAGGGGGTGGTCAAGAGACCCAGTACTTC
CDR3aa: CASSPGTGGGQETQYF

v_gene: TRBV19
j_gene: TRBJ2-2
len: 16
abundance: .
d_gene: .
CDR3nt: TGTGCCAGTAGTATAGGACGACAGACGAACACCGGGGAGCTGTTTTTT
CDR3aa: CASSIGRQTNTGELFF

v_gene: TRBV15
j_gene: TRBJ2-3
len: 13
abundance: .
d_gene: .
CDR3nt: TGTGCCACCAGCACGGAACTAGAGAGCACGCAGTATTTT
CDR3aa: CATSTELESTQYF

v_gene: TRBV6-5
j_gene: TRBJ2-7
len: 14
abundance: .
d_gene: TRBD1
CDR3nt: TGTGCCAGCAGTTTGGGGACAGAGCAGCACGAGCAGTACTTC
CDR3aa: CASSLGTEQHEQYF

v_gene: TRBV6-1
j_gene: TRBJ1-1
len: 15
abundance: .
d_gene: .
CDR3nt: TGTGCCAGCAGTGAAAGCGGGGGCGTTCAAACTGAAGCTTTCTTT
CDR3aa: CASSESGGVQTEAFF

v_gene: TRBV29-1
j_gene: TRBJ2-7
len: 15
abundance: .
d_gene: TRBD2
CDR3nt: TGCAGCGTTGAAAGACTAGCGGGAGGAATCTACGAGCAGTACTTC
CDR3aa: CSVERLAGGIYEQYF

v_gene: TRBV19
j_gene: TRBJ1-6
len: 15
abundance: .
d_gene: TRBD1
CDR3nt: TGTGCCAGCCGGGACAGGGATGGGGATAATTCACCCCTCCACTTT
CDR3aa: CASRDRDGDNSPLHF

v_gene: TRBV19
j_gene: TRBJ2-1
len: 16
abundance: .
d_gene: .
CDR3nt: TGTGCCAGTAGTATCAGGCTTGGGAGCTCCTACAATGAGCAGTTCTTC
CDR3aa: CASSIRLGSSYNEQFF

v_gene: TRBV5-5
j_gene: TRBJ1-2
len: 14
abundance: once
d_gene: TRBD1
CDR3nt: TGTGCCAGCAGCTTGCCAGGGGGCGCGAGAGGCTACACCTTC
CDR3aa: CASSLPGGARGYTF

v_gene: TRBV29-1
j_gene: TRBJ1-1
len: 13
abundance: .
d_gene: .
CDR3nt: TGCAGCACCAAAACAGGGATGAACACTGAAGCTTTCTTT
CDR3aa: CSTKTGMNTEAFF

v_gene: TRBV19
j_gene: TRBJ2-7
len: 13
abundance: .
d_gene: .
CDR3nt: TGTGCCAGTAGCACGGACAAATCCTACGAGCAGTACTTC
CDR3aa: CASSTDKSYEQYF

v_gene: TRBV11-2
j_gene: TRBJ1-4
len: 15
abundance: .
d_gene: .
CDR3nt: TGTGCCAGCAGACCCGGGGGGGATGCTAATGAAAAACTGTTTTTT
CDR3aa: CASRPGGDANEKLFF

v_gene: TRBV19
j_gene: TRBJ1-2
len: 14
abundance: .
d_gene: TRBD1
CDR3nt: TGTGCCAGTAGCCTCGACAGGGGGGTGAGAGGCTACACCTTC
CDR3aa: CASSLDRGVRGYTF

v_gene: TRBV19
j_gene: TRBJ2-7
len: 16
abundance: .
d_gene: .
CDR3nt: TGTGCCAGCACGAAAGGGGAAAACGCTATTTACTACGAGCAGTACTTC
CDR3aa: CASTKGENAIYYEQYF

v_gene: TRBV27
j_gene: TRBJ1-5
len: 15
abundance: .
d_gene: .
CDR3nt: TGTGCCAGCAAAGCCGCTGGGGCGGGCAATCAGCCCCAGCATTTT
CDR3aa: CASKAAGAGNQPQHF

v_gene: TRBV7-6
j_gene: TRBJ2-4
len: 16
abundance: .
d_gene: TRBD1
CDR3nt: TGTGCCAGCAGCGCGGACAGGGGGCAAGCCAAAAACATTCAGTACTTC
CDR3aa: CASSADRGQAKNIQYF

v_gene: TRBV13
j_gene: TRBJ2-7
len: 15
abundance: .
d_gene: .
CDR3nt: TGTGCCAGCAGCTTCCATCGCGGGGCTTATTACGAGCAGTACTTC
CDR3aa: CASSFHRGAYYEQYF

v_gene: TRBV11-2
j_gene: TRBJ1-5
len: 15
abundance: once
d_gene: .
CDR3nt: TGTGCCAGCAGCGTCCAGGGTAGACCCAATCAGCCCCAGCATTTT
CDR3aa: CASSVQGRPNQPQHF

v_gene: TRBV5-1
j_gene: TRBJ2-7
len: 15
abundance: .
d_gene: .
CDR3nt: TGCGCCAGCAGCTTGGTACAGGCTTCCTCCTACGAGCAGTACTTC
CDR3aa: CASSLVQASSYEQYF

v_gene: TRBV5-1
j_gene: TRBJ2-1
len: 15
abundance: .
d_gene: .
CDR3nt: TGCGCCAGCAGCTTGGGAACCCCAGGGCAGGATGAGCAGTTCTTC
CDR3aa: CASSLGTPGQDEQFF

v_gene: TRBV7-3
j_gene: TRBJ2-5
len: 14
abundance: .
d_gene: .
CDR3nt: TGTGCCAGCAGCACCGGACCCGACAGCCAGGCCCAGTACTTC
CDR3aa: CASSTGPDSQAQYF

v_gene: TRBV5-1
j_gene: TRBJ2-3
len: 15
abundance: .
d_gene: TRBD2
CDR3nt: TGCGCCAGCAGCCAGCGCGGGGGGGCCGGGGATACGCAGTATTTT
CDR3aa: CASSQRGGAGDTQYF

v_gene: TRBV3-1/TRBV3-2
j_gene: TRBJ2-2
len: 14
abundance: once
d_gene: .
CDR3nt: TGTGCCAGCAGCCAATTGACAGACACCGGGGAGCTGTTTTTT
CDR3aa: CASSQLTDTGELFF

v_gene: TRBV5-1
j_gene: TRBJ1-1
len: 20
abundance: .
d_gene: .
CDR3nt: TGCGCCAGCCCTCCCGGGACAACGGGAGGGCCCAGGGATATGAACACTGAAGCTTTCTTT
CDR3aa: CASPPGTTGGPRDMNTEAFF

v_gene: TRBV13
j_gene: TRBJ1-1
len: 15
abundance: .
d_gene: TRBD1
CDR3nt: TGTGCCAGCAGCTTAGGGACAGGGGGGGATACTGAAGCTTTCTTT
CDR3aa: CASSLGTGGDTEAFF

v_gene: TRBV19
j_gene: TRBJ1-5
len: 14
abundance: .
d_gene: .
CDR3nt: TGTGCCAGTAGTTTTCGGGATAGCAATCAGCCCCAGCATTTT
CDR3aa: CASSFRDSNQPQHF

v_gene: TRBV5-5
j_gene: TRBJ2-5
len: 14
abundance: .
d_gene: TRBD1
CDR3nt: TGTGCCAGCAGACCCGGGACAGGTGGGGAGACCCAGTACTTC
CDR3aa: CASRPGTGGETQYF

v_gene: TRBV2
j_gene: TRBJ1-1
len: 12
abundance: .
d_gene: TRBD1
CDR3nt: TGTGCCAGCAGCCCGGGACAGGGGGAAGCTTTCTTT
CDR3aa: CASSPGQGEAFF

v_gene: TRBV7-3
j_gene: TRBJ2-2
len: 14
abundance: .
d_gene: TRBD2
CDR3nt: TGTGCCAGCAGCATGGGGACTAGCGACGAGGAGCTGTTTTTT
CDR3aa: CASSMGTSDEELFF

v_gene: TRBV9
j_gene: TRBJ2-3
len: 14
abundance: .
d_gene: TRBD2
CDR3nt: TGTGCCAGCAGCGTGGGACTAACTACAGATACGCAGTATTTT
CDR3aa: CASSVGLTTDTQYF

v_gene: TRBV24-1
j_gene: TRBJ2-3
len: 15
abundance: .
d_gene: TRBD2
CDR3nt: TGTGCCACCACTGACGGGCGGGAGGACACAGATACGCAGTATTTT
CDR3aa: CATTDGREDTDTQYF

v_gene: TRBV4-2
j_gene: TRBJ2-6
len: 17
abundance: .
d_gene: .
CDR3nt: TGTGCCAGCAGCCAAGATGACGTCAGGAATGGGGCCAACGTCCTGACTTTC
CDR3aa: CASSQDDVRNGANVLTF

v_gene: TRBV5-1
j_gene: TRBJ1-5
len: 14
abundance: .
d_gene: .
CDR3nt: TGCGCCAGCAGCCCCGGGGGGGGGAATCAGCCCCAGCATTTT
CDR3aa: CASSPGGGNQPQHF

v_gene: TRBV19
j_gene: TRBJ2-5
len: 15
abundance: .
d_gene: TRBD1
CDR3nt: TGTGCCAGTAGCGACAGGGCGATAGGCCAAGAGACCCAGTACTTC
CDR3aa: CASSDRAIGQETQYF

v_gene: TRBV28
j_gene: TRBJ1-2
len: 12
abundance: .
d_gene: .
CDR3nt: TGTGCCAGCCGGACAGTCGACTATGGCTACACCTTC
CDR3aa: CASRTVDYGYTF

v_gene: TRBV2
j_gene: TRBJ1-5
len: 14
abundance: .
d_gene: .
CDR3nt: TGTGCCAGCAGTGCCATGACAGTGAATCAGCCCCAGCATTTT
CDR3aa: CASSAMTVNQPQHF

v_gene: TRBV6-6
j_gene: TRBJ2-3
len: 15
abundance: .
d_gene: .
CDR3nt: TGTGCCAGCAGTTACGGGGCGGGGAACACAGATACGCAGTATTTT
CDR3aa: CASSYGAGNTDTQYF

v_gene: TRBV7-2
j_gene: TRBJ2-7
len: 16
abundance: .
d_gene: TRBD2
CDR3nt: TGTGCCAGCAGCAGGTCGGGACTAGCGGATAATTACGAGCAGTACTTC
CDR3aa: CASSRSGLADNYEQYF

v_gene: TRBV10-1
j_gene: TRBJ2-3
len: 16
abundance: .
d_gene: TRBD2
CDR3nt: TGCGCCAGCAGTGGGGAAGGAGCGGGAGAGCTAGATACGCAGTATTTT
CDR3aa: CASSGEGAGELDTQYF

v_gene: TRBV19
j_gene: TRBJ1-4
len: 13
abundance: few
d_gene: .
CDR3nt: TGTGCCAGTAGTATACGGGGTAATGAAAAACTGTTTTTT
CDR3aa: CASSIRGNEKLFF

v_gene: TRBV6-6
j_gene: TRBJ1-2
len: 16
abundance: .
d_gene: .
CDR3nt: TGTGCCAGCAGTTATTATCTCTTTAGGGGGAAGGATGGCTACACCTTC
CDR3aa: CASSYYLFRGKDGYTF

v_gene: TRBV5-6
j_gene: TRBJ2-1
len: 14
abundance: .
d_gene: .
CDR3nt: TGTGCCAGCAGCTTGGGAGGGTGGGGCAATGAGCAGTTCTTC
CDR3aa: CASSLGGWGNEQFF

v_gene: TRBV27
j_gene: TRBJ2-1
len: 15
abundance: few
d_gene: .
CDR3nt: TGTGCCAGCAGTTCCTGGGGGGGCAGTTACAATGAGCAGTTCTTC
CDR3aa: CASSSWGGSYNEQFF